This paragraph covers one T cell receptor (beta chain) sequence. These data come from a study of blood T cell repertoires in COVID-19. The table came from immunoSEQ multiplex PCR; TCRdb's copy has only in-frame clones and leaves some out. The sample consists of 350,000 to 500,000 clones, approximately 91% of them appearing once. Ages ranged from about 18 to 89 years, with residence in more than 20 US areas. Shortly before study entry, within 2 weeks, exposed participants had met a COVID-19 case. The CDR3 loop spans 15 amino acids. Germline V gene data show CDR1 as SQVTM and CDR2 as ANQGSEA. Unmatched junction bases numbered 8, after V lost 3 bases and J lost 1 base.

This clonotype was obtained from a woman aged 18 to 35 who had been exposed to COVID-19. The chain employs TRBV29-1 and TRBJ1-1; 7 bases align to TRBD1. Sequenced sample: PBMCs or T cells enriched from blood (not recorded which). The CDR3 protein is CSVEARGLGNTEAFF. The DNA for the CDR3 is TGCAGCGTTGAGGCCAGGGGGTTGGGGAACACTGAAGCTTTCTTT.